These 15 T cell receptor beta chains originate from one sample sequenced in a study of CD8 T cells in ankylosing spondylitis. TCRdb reprocessed the 5' RACE reads via MiXCR and lists one record per CDR3 protein. This table holds 130,000 to 150,000 distinct CDR3 sequences, 7% to 9% found once. The specimen sequenced was synovial fluid, either unsorted or a sorted T cell fraction (not recorded which). The receptor source for this set is a male donor with ankylosing spondylitis.

This clonotype was recorded at least ten times. This chain joins TRBV19 and TRBJ2-1, with a possible D match to TRBD1 (5 bases). With 5 bases removed from V and 6 bases from J, the gap between germline ends came to 14 bases. Looked up from germline, CDR1 is LNHDA and CDR2 is SQIVND (reference sequence). This CDR3 spans 14 amino acids. CDR3 nucleotide sequence: TGTGCCAGTAGTGGGGCAGTAGCTTCCAATGAGCAGTTCTTC. It is translated as CASSGAVASNEQFF.

As concerns this clonotype: The junction departs from germline at one end; a sequencing error may be responsible. The rearrangement joins TRBV2 to TRBJ1-6; maybe TRBD1 (6 bases). The CDR3 has 19 residues. The germline V gene has CDR1 SNHLY and CDR2 FYNNEI. The CDR3, as DNA: TGTGCCTGCAGCCCAAGGGGGACTTCAGGATATTCCTATAATTCACCCCTCCACTTT. It encodes CACSPRGTSGYSYNSPLHF.

This clonotype showed up just a few times. The V call is TRBV20-1, the J call TRBJ2-5, with a weak D call TRBD1 (5 bases). Germline CDR1 and CDR2: DFQATT and SNEGSKA (reference sequence). The CDR3 runs 12 residues. V lost 7 bases, J lost 2 bases, and 11 bases lay in between. CDR3 region: CSVQVEQETQYF. CDR3 nucleotide sequence: TGCAGTGTACAGGTGGAGCAAGAGACCCAGTACTTC.

The chain links TRBV7-9 to TRBJ1-4, with 9 bases identical to TRBD1. Germline V gene sequence: CDR1 SEHNR, CDR2 FQNEAQ (reference sequence). This CDR3 region has 16 residues. J gave up 0 bases and V 5 bases, and 4 bases lay outside the gene matches. CDR3 in amino acids: CASSTGQGSTNEKLFF. The CDR3 nucleotides are TGTGCCAGCAGCACGGGACAGGGCTCAACTAATGAAAAACTGTTTTTT. The full variable domain, with the rest looked up from reference TRBV7-9 and TRBJ1-4, is DTGVSQNPRHKITKRGQNVTFRCDPISEHNRLYWYRQTLGQGPEFLTYFQNEAQLEKSRLLSDRFSAERPKGSFSTLEIQRTEQGDSAMYLCASSTGQGSTNEKLFFGSGTQLSVL.

This clonotype was seen repeatedly, ten times or more. The chain couples TRBV9 to TRBJ2-1; the match to TRBD2 covers 12 bases. The J segment lost 6 bases and the V segment lost 3 bases, leaving 7 bases of the junction unmatched. CDR3 size: 16 residues. Germline CDR1 and CDR2: SGDLS and YYNGEE. The CDR3 bases are TGTGCCAGCAGCGCCTCCCTAGCGGGGGGGCGCAATGAGCAGTTCTTC. Translated: CASSASLAGGRNEQFF.

This clonotype was recorded many times. This chain joins TRBV5-1 and TRBJ2-1, with 7 nucleotides matching TRBD2. The V segment lost 4 bases and the J segment 6 bases; nucleotides outside the gene matches: 13. CDR1 and CDR2 from the germline V gene are SGHRS and YFSETQ. The CDR3 has 16 amino acids. The CDR3, as DNA: TGCGCCAGCAGCCCAGTAGCTTTCGGGAGGTTCAATGAGCAGTTCTTC. Its translation: CASSPVAFGRFNEQFF.

This clonotype was detected many times. The DNA of the CDR3 is TGTGCCAGCAGCCTAACAGGGGGCAAGGAGCTGTTTTTT. Amino acid sequence: CASSLTGGKELFF. The V and J genes are TRBV7-9 and TRBJ2-2; 9 nucleotides agree with TRBD1. The germline V gene encodes CDR1 SEHNR and CDR2 FQNEAQ (reference sequence). The CDR3 consists of 13 residues. V gave up 5 bases and J gave up 10 bases; unmatched junction bases: 5.

This clonotype is labeled as medium-sized (0.01 to 0.1%). The chain combines TRBV6-5 with TRBJ1-1, with 7 bases fitting TRBD1. With 2 bases clipped from V and 5 bases from J, the junction kept 11 bases outside the gene matches. CDR3 length: 16 amino acids. Germline lookup yields CDR1 MNHEY and CDR2 SVGAGI. DNA for the CDR3: TGTGCCAGCAGTTACGTAGGGGGCCTGGATCGGACTGAAGCTTTCTTT. Encoded protein: CASSYVGGLDRTEAFF.

This clonotype was observed at least ten times. This chain joins TRBV20-1 and TRBJ2-6; perhaps TRBD1 as D (6 bases). V dropped 0 bases and J dropped 1 base, with 19 bases sitting between them. This CDR3 spans 19 amino acids. Per the germline V gene, CDR1 is DFQATT and CDR2 is SNEGSKA (reference sequence). Here the CDR3 DNA reads TGCAGTGCTAGAGAGGCAGGGGCCGTCGGGTTTTCTGGGGCCAACGTCCTGACTTTC. Translation: CSAREAGAVGFSGANVLTF.

This clonotype appeared many times. V gene TRBV25-1 combines with J gene TRBJ2-2; TRBD2 agrees at 10 bases. The V gene's germline CDR1 is MGHDK and CDR2 SYGVNS. The trim removed 9 bases at V and 5 bases at J, leaving 6 bases unmatched. This CDR3 contains 14 residues. The CDR3 spells CASRASGRTGELFF. CDR3 coding DNA: TGTGCCAGTAGGGCTAGCGGGAGAACCGGGGAGCTGTTTTTT.

V gene TRBV5-1 combines with J gene TRBJ2-7; weak D call: TRBD2 (6 bases). The CDR3 consists of 12 residues. The germline V gene encodes CDR1 SGHRS and CDR2 YFSETQ. The V gene lost 4 bases and the J gene lost 6 bases, with 11 bases spanning the gap. Here the CDR3 reads CASSGGGSEQYF. CDR3 nucleotide sequence: TGCGCCAGCAGCGGGGGAGGATCCGAGCAGTACTTC.

This clonotype was counted between two and nine times. The V call is TRBV6-2 or TRBV6-3, the J call TRBJ2-7; D gene uncertain. The CDR3 has 13 residues. Germline-derived CDR1 and CDR2 are MNHEY and SVGEGT. Trimming left V 4 bases short and J 1 base short, with 8 bases between. CDR3 DNA sequence: TGTGCCAGCAGTTGGCTTCTATCCTACGAGCAGTACTTC. As protein: CASSWLLSYEQYF.

At least ten counts were recorded for this clonotype. CDR3 loop: CASSPRQTGGTGYTF. The CDR3 DNA is TGCGCCAGCAGCCCCCGCCAGACAGGGGGGACTGGCTACACCTTC. The V gene is TRBV5-1, the J gene TRBJ1-2; 9 nucleotides agree with TRBD1. The CDR3 contains 15 residues. Trimming cost V 4 bases and J 7 bases; bases outside gene matches: 11. The germline CDR1 and CDR2 sequences are SGHRS and YFSETQ.

This clonotype occurred many times. This sequence joins TRBV7-2 and TRBJ2-5; D not certain. Trimming took off 5 bases at V and 1 base at J, with 14 bases between the two ends. This CDR3 is built from 15 residues. Germline V lookup: CDR1 SGHTA, CDR2 FQGNSA. CDR3 sequence reads: CASSPPNRRQETQYF. Here the CDR3 DNA reads TGTGCCAGCAGCCCACCGAATCGCCGCCAAGAGACCCAGTACTTC.

The chain carries TRBV29-1 and TRBJ1-2, with TRBD1 as a possible D gene (6 bases). This CDR3 contains 14 residues. Germline V gene sequence: CDR1 SQVTM, CDR2 ANQGSEA. V dropped 2 bases and J dropped 7 bases, with 17 bases sitting between them. The CDR3 sequence is CSVEKGSGVGGYTF. CDR3 coding DNA: TGCAGCGTTGAAAAGGGATCAGGGGTAGGTGGCTACACCTTC.